This TCR beta chain was captured by sequencing in a study of blood T cell repertoires in COVID-19. In this sample, this clone turned up once. V lost 4 bases and J lost 5; bases outside the gene matches: 8. Germline-derived CDR1 and CDR2 are SEHNR and FQNEAQ (reference sequence). The CDR3 totals 15 residues. Repertoires were generated with immunoSEQ multiplex PCR, while TCRdb's copy carries only in-frame clones and drops some. The sample shows some 78,000 clones, almost 90% of them seen only once. This sequence originates from a woman of 80 years or more with active or convalescent COVID-19. The V and J genes are TRBV7-9 and TRBJ1-2; 9 bases line up with TRBD1. The sample was peripheral blood. The DNA for the CDR3 is TGTGCCAGCAGCTCAACTGGGACAGGGTGGTATGGCTACACCTTC. Residues: CASSSTGTGWYGYTF.